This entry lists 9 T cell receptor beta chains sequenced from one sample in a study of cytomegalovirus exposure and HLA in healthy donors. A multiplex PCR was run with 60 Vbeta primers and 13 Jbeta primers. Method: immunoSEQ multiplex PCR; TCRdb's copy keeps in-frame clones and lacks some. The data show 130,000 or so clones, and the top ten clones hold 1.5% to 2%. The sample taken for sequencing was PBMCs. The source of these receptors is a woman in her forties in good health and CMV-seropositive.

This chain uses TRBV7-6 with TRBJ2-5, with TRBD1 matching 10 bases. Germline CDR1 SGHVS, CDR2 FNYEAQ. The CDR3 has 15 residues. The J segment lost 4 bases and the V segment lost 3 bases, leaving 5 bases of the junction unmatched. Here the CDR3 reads CASSFGQGEGETQYF. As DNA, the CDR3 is TGTGCCAGCAGCTTTGGACAGGGGGAAGGAGAGACCCAGTACTTC.

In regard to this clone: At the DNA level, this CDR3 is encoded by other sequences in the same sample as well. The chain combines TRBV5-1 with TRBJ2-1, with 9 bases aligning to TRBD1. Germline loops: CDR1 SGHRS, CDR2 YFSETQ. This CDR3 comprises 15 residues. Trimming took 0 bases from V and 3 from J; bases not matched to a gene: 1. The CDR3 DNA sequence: TGCGCCAGCAGCTTGGGACAGGGGGTCTACAATGAGCAGTTCTTC. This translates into CASSLGQGVYNEQFF.

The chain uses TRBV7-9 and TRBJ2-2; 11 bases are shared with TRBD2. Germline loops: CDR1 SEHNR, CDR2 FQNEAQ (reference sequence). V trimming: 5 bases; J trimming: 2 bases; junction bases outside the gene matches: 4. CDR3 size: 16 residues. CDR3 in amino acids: CASSLGLAGNTGELFF. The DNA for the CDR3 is TGTGCCAGCAGCCTAGGACTAGCGGGTAACACCGGGGAGCTGTTTTTT.

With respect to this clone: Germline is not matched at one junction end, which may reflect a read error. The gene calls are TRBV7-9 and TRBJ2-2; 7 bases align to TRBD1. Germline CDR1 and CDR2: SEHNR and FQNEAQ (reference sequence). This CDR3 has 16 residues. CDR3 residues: CASSPQGDAGTGELLF. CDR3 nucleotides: TGTGCCAGCAGCCCGCAGGGGGACGCGGGCACCGGGGAGCTGCTTTTT.

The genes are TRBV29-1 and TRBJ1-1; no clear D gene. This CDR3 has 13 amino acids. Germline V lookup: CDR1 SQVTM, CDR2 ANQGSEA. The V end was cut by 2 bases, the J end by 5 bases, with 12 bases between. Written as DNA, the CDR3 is TGCAGCGTTGAAAAAGGTCCGAGGACTGAAGCTTTCTTT. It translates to CSVEKGPRTEAFF.

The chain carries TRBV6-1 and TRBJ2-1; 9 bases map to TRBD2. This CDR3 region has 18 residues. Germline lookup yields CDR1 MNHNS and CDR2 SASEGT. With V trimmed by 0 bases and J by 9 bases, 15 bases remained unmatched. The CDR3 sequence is CASSEAGGSPAGGGEQFF. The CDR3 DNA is TGTGCCAGCAGTGAAGCAGGAGGCAGCCCAGCGGGAGGAGGTGAGCAGTTCTTC.

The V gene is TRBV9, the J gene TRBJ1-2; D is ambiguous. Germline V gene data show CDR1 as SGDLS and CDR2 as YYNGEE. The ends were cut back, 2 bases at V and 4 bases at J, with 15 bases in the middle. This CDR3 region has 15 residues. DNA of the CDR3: TGTGCCAGCAGCGTGTTGTTCTCTTTCCCCTATGGCTACACCTTC. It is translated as CASSVLFSFPYGYTF.

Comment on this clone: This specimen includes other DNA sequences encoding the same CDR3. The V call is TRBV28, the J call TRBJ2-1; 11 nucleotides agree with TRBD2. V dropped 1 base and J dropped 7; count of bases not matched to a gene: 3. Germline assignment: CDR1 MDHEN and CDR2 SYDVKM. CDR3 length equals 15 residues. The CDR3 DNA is TGTGCCAGCAGTTTATCTGCTAGCGGGAGGAATGAGCAGTTCTTC. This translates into CASSLSASGRNEQFF. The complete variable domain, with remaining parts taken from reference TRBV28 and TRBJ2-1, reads DVKVTQSSRYLVKRTGEKVFLECVQDMDHENMFWYRQDPGLGLRLIYFSYDVKMKEKGDIPEGYSVSREKKERFSLILESASTNQTSMYLCASSLSASGRNEQFFGPGTRLTVL.

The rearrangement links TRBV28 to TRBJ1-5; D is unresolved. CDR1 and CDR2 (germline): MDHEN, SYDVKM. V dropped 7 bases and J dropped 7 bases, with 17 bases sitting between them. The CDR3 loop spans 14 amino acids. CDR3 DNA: TGTGCCAGCACCTTACCGGGAGGATACCAGCCCCAGCATTTT. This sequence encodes CASTLPGGYQPQHF. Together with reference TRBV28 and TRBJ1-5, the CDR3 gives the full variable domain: DVKVTQSSRYLVKRTGEKVFLECVQDMDHENMFWYRQDPGLGLRLIYFSYDVKMKEKGDIPEGYSVSREKKERFSLILESASTNQTSMYLCASTLPGGYQPQHFGDGTRLSIL.